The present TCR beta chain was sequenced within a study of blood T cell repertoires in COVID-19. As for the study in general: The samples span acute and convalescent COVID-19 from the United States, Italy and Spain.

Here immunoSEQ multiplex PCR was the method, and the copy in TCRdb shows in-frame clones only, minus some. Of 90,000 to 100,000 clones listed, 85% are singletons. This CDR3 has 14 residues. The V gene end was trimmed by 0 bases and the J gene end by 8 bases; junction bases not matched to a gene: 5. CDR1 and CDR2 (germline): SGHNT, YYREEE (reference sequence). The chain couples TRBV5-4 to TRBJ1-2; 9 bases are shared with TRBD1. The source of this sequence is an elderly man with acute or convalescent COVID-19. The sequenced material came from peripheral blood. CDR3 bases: TGTGCCAGCAGCTTGGAGGGGACAGGGATCGGCTACACCTTC. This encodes CASSLEGTGIGYTF.